The clone carrying this T cell receptor beta chain was observed a handful of times. What it binds is unknown. The entry originates in a study of human T cells and chemical hapten exposure. Study observations and caveats: While controls formed fewer of them, expanded TCRs formed significantly more large CDR3 similarity clusters. DPC sensitization produced no change in TCRs with frequency above 1 in 1000.

Documented time point: patch test 2, 6 weeks after DPC sensitization. Noted treatment: therapeutic diphenylcyclopropenone sensitization with weekly scalp DPC. From whole blood left unfractionated, total RNA was extracted. CDR1 and CDR2 from the germline V gene are SEHNR and FQNEAQ (reference sequence). The V gene lost 5 bases and the J gene lost 8 bases, with 10 bases spanning the gap. This CDR3 is built from 12 residues. How the authors handled the data: Sampled TCR counts reached a median of approximately 100,000 per sample, with values ranging from about 23,224 to 700,000. TCRdb re-derived calls from the RACE reads in MiXCR, one entry per CDR3 protein. The V and J calls shown here were made by TCRdb, not taken from the authors' results. The sample lists more than 70,000 distinct CDR3 sequences, roughly 12% occurring once.

The chain joins TRBV7-9 to TRBJ2-1; D is undetermined. The sequenced sample was whole blood, obtained in connection with sensitization to the hapten diphenylcyclopropenone (DPC). This TCR was recovered from a man aged 18 to 30 with alopecia areata. Some clones in this sample may be carry-over from other donors' samples. The CDR3, as DNA: TGTGCCAGCAGCCCCGAGTTCCATGAGCAGTTCTTC. This sequence encodes CASSPEFHEQFF.